This note documents a single T cell receptor (beta chain) sequence. This sample is part of a study of T cells expressing NK-cell markers. Study background: From sorted CD3+CD56+NKG2C+, CD3+CD56+NKG2C- and CD3+CD56-NKG2C+ T cells came the TCR beta repertoires. One of eight sequenced donors was HCMV-seronegative; the other seven were seropositive.

Researchers built TCR beta cDNA using 5'RACE template switching with UMIs. TCRdb reprocessed the 5' RACE reads and reports one entry per CDR3 protein, with no DNA. The clone table shows tens of thousands of distinct CDR3 sequences, with the ten largest holding over 45%. Sample: blood T cells: a sorted CD56 or NKG2C T cell subset, CD4+ or CD8+ T cells, or bulk PBMC T cells (not recorded which). The sequence was obtained from a woman between 18 and 70 years old in good health.

This chain's CDR3 is CASSLAGVSYEQYF. The chain is built from TRBV27 and TRBJ2-7; TCRdb's D call, TRBD1, is unchecked because there is no DNA. Germline CDR1 is MNHEY and CDR2 is SMNVEV (reference sequence). CDR3 size: 14 residues.